These 3 T cell receptor beta chains came from one sample sequenced in a study of lymphopenia after photon versus proton radiotherapy. Libraries were prepared by immunoSEQ multiplex PCR; TCRdb keeps only in-frame clonotypes and omits some of them. The sample contains some 30,000 clones, approximately 92% of which appear only once. This specimen consisted of peripheral blood, obtained from a patient treated with proton-based radiotherapy. These TCRs come from a woman between 70 and 85 years old with pancreatic cancer. Some clones in this sample may be carry-over from other donors' samples.

This clone was seen a handful of times. The chain uses TRBV10-1 and TRBJ1-5; TRBD1 is a possible D gene (5 bases). Per germline, CDR1 WNHNN and CDR2 SYGVQD (reference sequence). V lost 4 bases and J 5 bases, leaving 12 bases between the germline ends. CDR3 length: 14 amino acids. The CDR3 sequence is CASSASGTDQPQHF. DNA for the CDR3: TGCGCCAGCAGTGCGTCAGGGACTGATCAGCCCCAGCATTTT.

This clone was counted between two and nine times. The chain joins TRBV6-6 to TRBJ1-1, with a possible D match to TRBD1 (6 bases). The V gene's germline CDR1 is MNHNY and CDR2 SVGAGI (reference sequence). This CDR3 spans 14 amino acids. V was pared by 6 bases and J by 3 bases, with 14 bases between. CDR3: CASSPGHEDTEAFF. The CDR3 DNA sequence: TGTGCCAGCAGCCCGGGACATGAAGACACTGAAGCTTTCTTT.

This chain links TRBV19 with TRBJ1-4, with D perhaps TRBD1 (6 bases). V was shortened by 6 bases and J by 4 bases, with 12 bases between the two germline ends. From germline, CDR1 is LNHDA and CDR2 SQIVND (reference sequence). CDR3 length: 14 residues. The CDR3 here is CASSTGQLNEKLFF. The CDR3 coding sequence is TGTGCCAGTAGCACGGGACAACTTAATGAAAAACTGTTTTTT.